This T cell receptor beta chain was sequenced for a study of T cell responses to AZD1222 COVID-19 vaccine. The method was immunoSEQ multiplex PCR; TCRdb's version includes in-frame clones alone and lacks a portion of them. The sample includes 84,000 or so clones, around nine tenths of them seen just once. This clone was recorded once. Its antigen is unknown. Broader study findings: In all cases, repertoires were sampled only after the peak T cell response. At study baseline, merely more than 5 AZD1222 recipients were seropositive. Donor demographics were predominantly white British with a female majority; clonal diversity may be underestimated.

Germline V gene lookup returns CDR1 LGHDT and CDR2 YNNKEL (reference sequence). This CDR3 contains 14 residues. J gave up 7 bases and V 1 base, and 4 bases lay outside the gene matches. The receptor was derived from an adult in good health. The J gene is TRBJ2-5, the V gene TRBV3-1 (or the pseudogene TRBV3-2); 9 bases are shared with TRBD2. The sample here was peripheral blood, taken on day 0 of AZD1222 vaccination. Here the CDR3 DNA reads TGTGCCAGCAGCCAAGGGACTAGCGTCTCGACCCAGTACTTC. Translated, it gives CASSQGTSVSTQYF.